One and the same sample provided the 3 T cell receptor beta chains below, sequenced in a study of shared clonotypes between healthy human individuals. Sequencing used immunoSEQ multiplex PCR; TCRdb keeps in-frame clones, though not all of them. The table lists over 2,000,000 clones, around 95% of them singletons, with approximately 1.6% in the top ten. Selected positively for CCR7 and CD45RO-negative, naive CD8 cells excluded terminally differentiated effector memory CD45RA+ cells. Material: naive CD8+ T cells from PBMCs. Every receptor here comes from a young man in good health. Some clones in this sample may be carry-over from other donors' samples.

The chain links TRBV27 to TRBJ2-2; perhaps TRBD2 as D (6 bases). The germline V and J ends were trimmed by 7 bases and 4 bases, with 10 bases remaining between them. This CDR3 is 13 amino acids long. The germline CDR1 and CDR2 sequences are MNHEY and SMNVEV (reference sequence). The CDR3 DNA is TGTGCCAGCACGTTCGGGAGCACCGGGGAGCTGTTTTTT. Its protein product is CASTFGSTGELFF.

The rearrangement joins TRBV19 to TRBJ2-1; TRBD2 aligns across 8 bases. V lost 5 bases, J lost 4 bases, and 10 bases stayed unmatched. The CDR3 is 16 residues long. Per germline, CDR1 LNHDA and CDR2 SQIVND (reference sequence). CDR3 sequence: CASSSTSGPRYNEQFF. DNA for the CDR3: TGTGCCAGTAGTTCCACTAGCGGACCCCGGTACAATGAGCAGTTCTTC.

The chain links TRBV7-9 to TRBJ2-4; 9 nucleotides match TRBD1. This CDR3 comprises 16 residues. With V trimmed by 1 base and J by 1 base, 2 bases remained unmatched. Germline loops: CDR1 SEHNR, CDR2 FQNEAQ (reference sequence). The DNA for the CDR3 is TGTGCCAGCAGCTTAGTACAGGGGGCGGCCAAAAACATTCAGTACTTC. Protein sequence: CASSLVQGAAKNIQYF. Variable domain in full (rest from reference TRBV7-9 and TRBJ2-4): DTGVSQNPRHKITKRGQNVTFRCDPISEHNRLYWYRQTLGQGPEFLTYFQNEAQLEKSRLLSDRFSAERPKGSFSTLEIQRTEQGDSAMYLCASSLVQGAAKNIQYFGAGTRLSVL.